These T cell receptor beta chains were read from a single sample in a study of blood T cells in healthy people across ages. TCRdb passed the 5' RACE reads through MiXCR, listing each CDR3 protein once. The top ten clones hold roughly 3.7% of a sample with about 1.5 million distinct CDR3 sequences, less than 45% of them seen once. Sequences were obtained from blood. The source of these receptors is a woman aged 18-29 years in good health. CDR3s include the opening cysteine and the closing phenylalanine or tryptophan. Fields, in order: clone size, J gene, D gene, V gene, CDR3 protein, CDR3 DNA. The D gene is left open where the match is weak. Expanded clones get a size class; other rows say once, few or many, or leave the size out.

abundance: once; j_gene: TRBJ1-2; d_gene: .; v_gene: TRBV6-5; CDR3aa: CASKQGTNYGYTF; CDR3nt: TGTGCCAGTAAACAGGGAACGAACTATGGCTACACCTTC
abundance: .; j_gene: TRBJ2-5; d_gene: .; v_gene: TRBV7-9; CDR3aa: CASSLYRAQTQYF; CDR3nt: TGTGCCAGCAGCTTATATCGAGCACAGACCCAGTACTTC
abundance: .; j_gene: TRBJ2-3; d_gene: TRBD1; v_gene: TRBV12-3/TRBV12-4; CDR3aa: CASSLSRDRGTDTQYF; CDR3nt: TGTGCCAGCAGTTTAAGCCGGGACAGGGGTACAGATACGCAGTATTTT
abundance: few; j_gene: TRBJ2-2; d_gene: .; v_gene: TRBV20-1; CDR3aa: CSAKRGTHNTGELFF; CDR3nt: TGCAGTGCAAAAAGGGGGACCCACAACACCGGGGAGCTGTTTTTT
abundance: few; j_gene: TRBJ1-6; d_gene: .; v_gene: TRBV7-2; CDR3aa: CASSLQSLTPLHF; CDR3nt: TGTGCCAGCAGCTTACAGAGCCTAACACCCCTCCACTTT
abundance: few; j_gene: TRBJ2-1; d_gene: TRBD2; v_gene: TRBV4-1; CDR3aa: CASSQVPSGRVYNEQFF; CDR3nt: TGCGCCAGCAGCCAAGTCCCTAGCGGGAGGGTTTACAATGAGCAGTTCTTC
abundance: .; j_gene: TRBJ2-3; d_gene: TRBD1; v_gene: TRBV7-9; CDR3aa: CASSLADYRDRTTDTQYF; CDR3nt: TGTGCCAGCAGCTTAGCGGACTACCGGGACAGGACCACAGATACGCAGTATTTT
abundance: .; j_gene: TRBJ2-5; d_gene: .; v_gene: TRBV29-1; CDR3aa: CGVEGTGVSQETQYF; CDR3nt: TGCGGCGTTGAGGGAACTGGCGTATCCCAAGAGACCCAGTACTTC
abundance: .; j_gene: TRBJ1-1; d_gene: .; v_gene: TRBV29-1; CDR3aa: CSVSSGGGDTEAFF; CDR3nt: TGCAGCGTCTCCTCGGGCGGAGGGGACACTGAAGCTTTCTTT
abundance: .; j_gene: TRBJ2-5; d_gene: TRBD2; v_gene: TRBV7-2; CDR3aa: CASSLEAASGGGNEQYF; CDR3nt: TGTGCCAGCAGCTTAGAAGCGGCTAGCGGGGGGGGGAATGAGCAGTACTTC
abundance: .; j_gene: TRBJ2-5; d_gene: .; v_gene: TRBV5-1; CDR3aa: CASSLSRIQETQYF; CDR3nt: TGCGCCAGCAGCTTGAGTCGGATCCAAGAGACCCAGTACTTC
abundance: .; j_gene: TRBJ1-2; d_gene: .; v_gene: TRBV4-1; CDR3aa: CASSQAGQNYGYTF; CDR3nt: TGCGCCAGCAGCCAAGCGGGGCAGAACTATGGCTACACCTTC
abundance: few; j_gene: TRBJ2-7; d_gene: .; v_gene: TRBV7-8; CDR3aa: CASSVRLDSYEQYF; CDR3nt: TGTGCCAGCAGCGTCCGACTTGACAGCTACGAGCAGTACTTC
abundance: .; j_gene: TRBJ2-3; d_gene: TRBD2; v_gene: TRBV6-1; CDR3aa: CASNPGLVLGTDTQYF; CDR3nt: TGTGCCAGTAACCCGGGACTAGTTCTGGGCACAGATACGCAGTATTTT
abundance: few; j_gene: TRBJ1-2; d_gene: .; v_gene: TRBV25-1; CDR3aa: CASSVYSGYTF; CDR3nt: TGTGCCAGCAGTGTCTACAGTGGCTACACCTTC
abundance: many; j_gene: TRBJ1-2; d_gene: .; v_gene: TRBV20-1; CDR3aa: CSATDKLYGYTF; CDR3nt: TGCAGTGCGACGGACAAACTCTATGGCTACACCTTC
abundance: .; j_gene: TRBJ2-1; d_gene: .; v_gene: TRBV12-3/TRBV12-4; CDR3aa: CASSFNRAEQFF; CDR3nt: TGTGCCAGCAGCTTCAACAGGGCCGAGCAGTTCTTC
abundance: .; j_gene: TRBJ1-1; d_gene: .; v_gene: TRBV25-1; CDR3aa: CASRNGPTEAFF; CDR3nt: TGTGCCAGCAGAAACGGACCCACTGAAGCTTTCTTT
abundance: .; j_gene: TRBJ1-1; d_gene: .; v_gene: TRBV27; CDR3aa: CASSLSTRNEAFF; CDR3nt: TGTGCCAGCAGTTTATCGACCAGAAATGAAGCTTTCTTT
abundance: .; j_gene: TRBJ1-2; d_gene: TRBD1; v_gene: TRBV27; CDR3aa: CASSSDRVNGYTF; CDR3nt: TGTGCCAGCAGCTCTGACAGGGTTAATGGCTACACCTTC
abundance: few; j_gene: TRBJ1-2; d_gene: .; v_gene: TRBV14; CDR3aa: CASSQIPWHGYTF; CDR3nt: TGTGCCAGCAGCCAGATCCCTTGGCATGGCTACACCTTC
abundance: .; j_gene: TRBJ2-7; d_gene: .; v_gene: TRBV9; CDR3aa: CASSPVRGSPYEQYF; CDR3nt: TGTGCCAGCAGCCCCGTCCGGGGTTCACCCTACGAGCAGTACTTC
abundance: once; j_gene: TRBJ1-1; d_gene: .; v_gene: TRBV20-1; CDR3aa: CSVLFMNTEAFF; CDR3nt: TGCAGTGTTCTCTTCATGAACACTGAAGCTTTCTTT
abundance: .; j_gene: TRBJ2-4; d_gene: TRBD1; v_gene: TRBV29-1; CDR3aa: CSVADRGVFRNIQYF; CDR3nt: TGCAGCGTAGCGGACAGGGGAGTTTTTAGAAACATTCAGTACTTC
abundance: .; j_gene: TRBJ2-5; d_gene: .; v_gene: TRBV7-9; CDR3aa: CASSFPVEGRKETQYF; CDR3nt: TGTGCCAGCAGCTTCCCCGTCGAAGGACGCAAAGAGACCCAGTACTTC
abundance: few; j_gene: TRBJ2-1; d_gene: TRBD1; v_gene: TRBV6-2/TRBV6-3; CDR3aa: CATSRQGVYNEQFF; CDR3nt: TGTGCCACCTCTCGGCAGGGGGTATACAATGAGCAGTTCTTC
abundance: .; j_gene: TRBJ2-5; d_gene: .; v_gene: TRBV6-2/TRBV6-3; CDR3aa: CASSYGWYYERYF; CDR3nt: TGTGCCAGCAGTTATGGTTGGTATTACGAGCGGTACTTC
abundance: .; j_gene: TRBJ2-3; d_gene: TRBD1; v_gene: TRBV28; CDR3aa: CASSVPGTGTDTQYF; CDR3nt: TGTGCCAGCAGTGTACCCGGGACAGGAACAGATACGCAGTATTTT
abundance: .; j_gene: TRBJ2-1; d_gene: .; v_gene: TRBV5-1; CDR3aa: CASSLAERALNYYNEQFF; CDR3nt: TGCGCCAGCAGCTTGGCCGAGAGGGCGTTAAATTACTACAATGAGCAGTTCTTC
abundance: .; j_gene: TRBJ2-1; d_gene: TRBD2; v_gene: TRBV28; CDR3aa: CASSLLRGGYNEQFF; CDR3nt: TGTGCCAGCAGTTTACTGCGCGGGGGATACAATGAGCAGTTCTTC
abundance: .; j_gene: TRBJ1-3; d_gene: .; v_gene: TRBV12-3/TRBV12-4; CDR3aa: CASTLRGAGNTIYF; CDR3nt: TGTGCCAGCACCCTAAGGGGGGCTGGAAACACCATATATTTT
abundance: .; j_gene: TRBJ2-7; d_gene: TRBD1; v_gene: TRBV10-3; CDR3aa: CAIRSRDRYSYEQYF; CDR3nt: TGTGCCATCAGGTCCCGGGACAGGTACTCCTACGAGCAGTACTTC
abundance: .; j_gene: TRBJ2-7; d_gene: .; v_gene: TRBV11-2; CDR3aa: CASSLEQGRCEQYF; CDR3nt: TGTGCCAGCAGCTTAGAGCAGGGGAGATGCGAGCAGTACTTC
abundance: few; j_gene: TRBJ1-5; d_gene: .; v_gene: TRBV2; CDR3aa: CASSETTGAEQPQHF; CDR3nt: TGTGCCAGCAGTGAAACTACGGGGGCGGAGCAGCCCCAGCATTTT
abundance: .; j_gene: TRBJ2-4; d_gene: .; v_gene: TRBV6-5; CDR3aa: CASSTVRQLAKNIQYF; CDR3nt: TGTGCCAGCAGTACCGTCCGACAGTTAGCCAAAAACATTCAGTACTTC
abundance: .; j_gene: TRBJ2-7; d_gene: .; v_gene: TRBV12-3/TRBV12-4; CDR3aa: CVSRSSGFYEQYF; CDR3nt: TGTGTCAGCAGATCTTCAGGGTTCTACGAGCAGTACTTC
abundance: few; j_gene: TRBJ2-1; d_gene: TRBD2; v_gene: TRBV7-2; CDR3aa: CASSLRFGREGNEQFF; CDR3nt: TGTGCCAGCAGCTTAAGGTTTGGTCGGGAGGGCAATGAGCAGTTCTTC
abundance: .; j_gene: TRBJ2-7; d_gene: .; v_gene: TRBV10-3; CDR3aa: CAISKSSYEQYF; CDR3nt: TGTGCCATCAGTAAGAGCTCCTACGAGCAGTACTTC
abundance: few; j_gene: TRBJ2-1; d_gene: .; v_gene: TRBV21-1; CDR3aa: CASSKALSRLQLDYNEQFF; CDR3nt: TGTGCCAGCAGCAAAGCGCTTTCCAGGCTTCAACTGGACTACAATGAGCAGTTCTTC
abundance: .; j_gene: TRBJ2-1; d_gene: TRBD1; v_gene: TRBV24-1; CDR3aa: CATSDPGQGQFF; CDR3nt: TGTGCCACCAGTGATCCTGGACAGGGGCAGTTCTTC
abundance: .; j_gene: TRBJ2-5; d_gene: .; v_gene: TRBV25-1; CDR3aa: CASSFDSDEQYF; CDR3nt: TGTGCCAGCAGTTTTGACAGCGATGAGCAGTACTTC